This TCR beta chain was profiled in a study of T cells after yellow fever vaccination. Across the whole study: With SMART-Seq v4 Ultra Low Input, the fractions containing low cell numbers were prepared.

This clonotype came up a few times. Germline lookup yields CDR1 MNHEY and CDR2 SVGAGI. The CDR3 length is 15 residues. Between the trimmed V and J ends, which lost 6 bases and 2 bases, there was a span of 17 bases. A process of 5'RACE template switching, which added a universal primer site and UMIs, was used to make TCR cDNA. TCRdb reprocessed the 5' RACE reads with MiXCR, giving one entry per CDR3 protein. This sample carries 340,000 or so distinct CDR3 sequences, around 12% of them seen once, and the ten largest clones take 2.5% to 4%. V is TRBV6-5 and J is TRBJ2-7; D assignment may be TRBD1 or TRBD2 (6 bases each). The source material was CD4+ T cells sorted from PBMCs, sampled 15 days after the yellow fever booster vaccination. This sequence was found in a man younger than 35 who received the YFV17D yellow fever vaccine. The CDR3 coding sequence is TGTGCCAGCAGACGGGGGTTGGGGGGCACCTACGAGCAGTACTTC. Translation: CASRRGLGGTYEQYF.